This TCR beta chain comes out of a study of Ad26.COV2.S vaccination and SARS-CoV-2 variants. A word on this clone: Germline and junction disagree at one end, which may indicate a read error.

This CDR3 comprises 17 residues. Germline V lookup: CDR1 LGHDT, CDR2 YNNKEL (reference sequence). As to treatment: about 20 received Ad26.COV2.S at low or high dose, single or two shots; about 5 received placebo; per-sample allocation not given. The samples were gathered on day 63 after the first injection of vaccine or placebo. TCRdb's table, derived via immunoSEQ multiplex PCR, lists solely in-frame clones and lacks some. Among 300,000 to 350,000 clones, 90% were seen once, and the ten largest hold over 5%. The source material was peripheral blood, sampled in a trial of Ad26.COV2.S vaccine versus placebo. The J gene is TRBJ1-3, the V gene TRBV3-1 (or the pseudogene TRBV3-2), with 7 bases fitting TRBD1. This sequence was found in a person between 18 and 65 years old who received the Ad26.COV2.S COVID-19 vaccine or a placebo. For the CDR3, the DNA is TGTGCCAGCAGCCAAGGGAAACGGACAGGTTTCCCCCCTTCCAGGAATTTT. It codes for CASSQGKRTGFPPSRNF.